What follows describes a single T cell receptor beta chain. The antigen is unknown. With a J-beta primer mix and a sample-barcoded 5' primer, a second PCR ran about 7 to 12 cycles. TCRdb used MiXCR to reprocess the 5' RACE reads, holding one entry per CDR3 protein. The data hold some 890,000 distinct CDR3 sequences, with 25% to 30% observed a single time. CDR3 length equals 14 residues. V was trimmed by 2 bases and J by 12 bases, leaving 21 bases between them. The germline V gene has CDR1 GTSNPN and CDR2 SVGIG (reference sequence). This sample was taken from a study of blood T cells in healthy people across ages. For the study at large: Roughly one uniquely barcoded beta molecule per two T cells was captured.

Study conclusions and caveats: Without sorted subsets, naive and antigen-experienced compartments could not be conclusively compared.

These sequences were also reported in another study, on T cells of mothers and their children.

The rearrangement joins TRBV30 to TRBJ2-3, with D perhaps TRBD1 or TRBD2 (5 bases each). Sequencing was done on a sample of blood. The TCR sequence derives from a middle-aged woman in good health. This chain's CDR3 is CAWSLVRGKETQYF. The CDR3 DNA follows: TGTGCCTGGAGTTTGGTGAGGGGTAAAGAGACCCAGTATTTT.